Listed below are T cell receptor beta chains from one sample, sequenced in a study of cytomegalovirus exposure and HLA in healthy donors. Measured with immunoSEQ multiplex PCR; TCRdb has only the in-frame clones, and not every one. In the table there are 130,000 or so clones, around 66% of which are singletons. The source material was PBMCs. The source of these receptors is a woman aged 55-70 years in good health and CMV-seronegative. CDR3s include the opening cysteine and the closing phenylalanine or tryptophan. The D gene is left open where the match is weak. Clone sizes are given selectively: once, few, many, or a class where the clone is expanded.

cdr3_nt: TGTGCCACCAGCAGAGCCCTGGGGGGGGCGGGAGAGCAGTACTTC
cdr3_aa: CATSRALGGAGEQYF
d_call: NA
clone_size: few
cdr3_length: 15
j_call: TRBJ2-7
v_call: TRBV15

cdr3_nt: TGTGCCAGCAGCTCAGCGGGCAGGGCCTACGAGCAGTACTTC
cdr3_aa: CASSSAGRAYEQYF
d_call: NA
clone_size: NA
cdr3_length: 14
j_call: TRBJ2-7
v_call: TRBV27

cdr3_nt: TGCGCCAGCAGCTTGGGCGCGGGGGTCAATGAGCAGTTCTTC
cdr3_aa: CASSLGAGVNEQFF
d_call: TRBD2
clone_size: NA
cdr3_length: 14
j_call: TRBJ2-1
v_call: TRBV5-1

cdr3_nt: TGTGCCAGCAGCTTATGGGGGACACAGACGGCTTTCTTT
cdr3_aa: CASSLWGTQTAFF
d_call: NA
clone_size: few
cdr3_length: 13
j_call: TRBJ1-1
v_call: TRBV5-4

cdr3_nt: TGTGCCAGCAGCTTAACCGGGACAGCTAACTATGGCTACACCTTC
cdr3_aa: CASSLTGTANYGYTF
d_call: TRBD1
clone_size: few
cdr3_length: 15
j_call: TRBJ1-2
v_call: TRBV7-2

cdr3_nt: TGTGCCAGCAGCAGGACTAGCGGGGTCACCGGGGAGCTGTTTTTT
cdr3_aa: CASSRTSGVTGELFF
d_call: TRBD2
clone_size: NA
cdr3_length: 15
j_call: TRBJ2-2
v_call: TRBV9

cdr3_nt: TGTGCCACCAAACGGGAGGGCCTAGCAGATACGCAGTATTTT
cdr3_aa: CATKREGLADTQYF
d_call: TRBD2
clone_size: NA
cdr3_length: 14
j_call: TRBJ2-3
v_call: TRBV28

cdr3_nt: TGTGCCAGCAGTTACTCTACAGGGCGGGATGGCTACACCTTC
cdr3_aa: CASSYSTGRDGYTF
d_call: NA
clone_size: NA
cdr3_length: 14
j_call: TRBJ1-2
v_call: TRBV6-5

cdr3_nt: TGTGCCACCAGCGGGGGAGTTAGCGGGAGGTACCAAGAGACCCAGTACTTC
cdr3_aa: CATSGGVSGRYQETQYF
d_call: TRBD2
clone_size: NA
cdr3_length: 17
j_call: TRBJ2-5
v_call: TRBV15

cdr3_nt: TGTGCCAGCAGCCAAGGTTCGGGTGAGATAGCGGGACCCTACGAGCAGTACTTC
cdr3_aa: CASSQGSGEIAGPYEQYF
d_call: TRBD2
clone_size: NA
cdr3_length: 18
j_call: TRBJ2-7
v_call: TRBV4-2

cdr3_nt: TGTGCCAGCAGCTTACGTCCTACTAGCGGGAGGGCCCCCGGGGAGCTGTTTTTT
cdr3_aa: CASSLRPTSGRAPGELFF
d_call: TRBD2
clone_size: NA
cdr3_length: 18
j_call: TRBJ2-2
v_call: TRBV7-3

cdr3_nt: TGCGCCAGCAGCCAAGATTGGGGAGACACTGAAGCTTTCTTT
cdr3_aa: CASSQDWGDTEAFF
d_call: NA
clone_size: few
cdr3_length: 14
j_call: TRBJ1-1
v_call: TRBV4-3

cdr3_nt: TGTGCCAGCCGGACAGGGGGCTCCTACGAGCAGTACTTC
cdr3_aa: CASRTGGSYEQYF
d_call: TRBD1
clone_size: NA
cdr3_length: 13
j_call: TRBJ2-7
v_call: TRBV6-5

cdr3_nt: TGCAGTACTAGCAGGGGTTACGAGCAGTACTTC
cdr3_aa: CSTSRGYEQYF
d_call: NA
clone_size: NA
cdr3_length: 11
j_call: TRBJ2-7
v_call: TRBV20-1

cdr3_nt: TGTGCCAGCAGCCCCAGCGGGGTTGGGGCCAAAAACATTCAGTACTTC
cdr3_aa: CASSPSGVGAKNIQYF
d_call: TRBD2
clone_size: NA
cdr3_length: 16
j_call: TRBJ2-4
v_call: TRBV7-8

cdr3_nt: TGCGCCAGCGGACAGCGGAATGAGCAGTTCTTC
cdr3_aa: CASGQRNEQFF
d_call: NA
clone_size: NA
cdr3_length: 11
j_call: TRBJ2-1
v_call: TRBV5-1